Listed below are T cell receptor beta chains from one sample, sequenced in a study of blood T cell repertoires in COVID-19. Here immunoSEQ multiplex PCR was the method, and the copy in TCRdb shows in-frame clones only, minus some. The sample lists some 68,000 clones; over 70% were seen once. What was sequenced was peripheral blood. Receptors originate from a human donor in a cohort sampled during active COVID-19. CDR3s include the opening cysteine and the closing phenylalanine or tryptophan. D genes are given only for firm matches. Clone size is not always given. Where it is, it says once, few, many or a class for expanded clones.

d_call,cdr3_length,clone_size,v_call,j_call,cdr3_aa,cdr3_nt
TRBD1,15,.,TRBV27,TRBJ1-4,CASSFGQGGREKLFF,TGTGCCAGCAGTTTCGGACAGGGCGGCCGCGAAAAACTGTTTTTT
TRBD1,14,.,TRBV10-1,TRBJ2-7,CAPGRDRNSYEQYF,TGCGCCCCCGGCCGGGACAGAAACTCCTACGAGCAGTACTTC
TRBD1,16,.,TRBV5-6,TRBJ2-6,CASSLTRGTGANVLTF,TGTGCCAGCAGCTTGACCAGGGGGACTGGGGCCAACGTCCTGACTTTC
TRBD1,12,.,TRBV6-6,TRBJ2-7,CASSDTGDEQYF,TGTGCCAGCAGTGACACAGGGGACGAGCAGTACTTC
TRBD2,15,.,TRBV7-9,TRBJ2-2,CASSLALAGAGELFF,TGTGCCAGCAGCTTAGCGCTAGCGGGAGCCGGGGAGCTGTTTTTT
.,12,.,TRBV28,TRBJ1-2,CASEGGHYGYTF,TGTGCCAGCGAGGGCGGACACTATGGCTACACCTTC
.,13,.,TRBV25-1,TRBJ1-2,CATHSTANYGYTF,TGTGCCACCCACTCCACAGCTAACTATGGCTACACCTTC
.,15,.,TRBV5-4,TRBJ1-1,CASSFIKGGGTEAFF,TGTGCCAGCAGCTTTATTAAGGGAGGAGGCACTGAAGCTTTCTTT
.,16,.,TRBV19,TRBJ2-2,CASSPGTLVKIGELFF,TGTGCCAGTAGTCCCGGGACTCTCGTAAAAATCGGGGAGCTGTTTTTT
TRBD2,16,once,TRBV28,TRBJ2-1,CASSLLTSASFGEQFF,TGTGCCAGCAGTTTATTGACTAGCGCGTCTTTCGGGGAGCAGTTCTTC
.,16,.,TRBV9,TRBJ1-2,CASSVGSDLSGNGYTF,TGTGCCAGCAGCGTAGGCAGTGACCTTTCAGGCAATGGCTACACCTTC
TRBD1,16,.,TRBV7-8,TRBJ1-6,CASSLAGTAYNSPLHF,TGTGCCAGCAGCTTAGCGGGGACAGCCTATAATTCACCCCTCCACTTT
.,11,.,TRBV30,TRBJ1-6,CACDSNSPLHF,TGTGCCTGCGACAGCAATTCACCCCTCCACTTT
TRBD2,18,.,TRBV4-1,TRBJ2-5,CASSQDPGLAGGQETQYF,TGCGCCAGCAGCCAAGATCCGGGACTAGCGGGGGGGCAGGAGACCCAGTACTTC
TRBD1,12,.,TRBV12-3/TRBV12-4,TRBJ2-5,CASSDRAETQYF,TGTGCCAGCAGCGACAGGGCAGAGACCCAGTACTTC
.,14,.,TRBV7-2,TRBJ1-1,CASSFGQKNTEAFF,TGTGCCAGCAGCTTCGGACAGAAGAACACTGAAGCTTTCTTT
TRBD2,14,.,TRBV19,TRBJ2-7,CASSRWSGTYEQYF,TGTGCCAGTAGTAGGTGGAGCGGGACCTACGAGCAGTACTTC
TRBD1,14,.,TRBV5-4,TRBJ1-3,CASSFSDRKNTIYF,TGTGCCAGCAGCTTTTCGGACAGGAAAAACACCATATATTTT
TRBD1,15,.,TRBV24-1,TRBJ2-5,CATSDRGQGGETQYF,TGTGCCACCAGTGACCGCGGACAGGGAGGAGAGACCCAGTACTTC
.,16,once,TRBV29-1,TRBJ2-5,CSVDDPTGLYQETQYF,TGCAGCGTTGACGACCCCACGGGGTTGTACCAAGAGACCCAGTACTTC
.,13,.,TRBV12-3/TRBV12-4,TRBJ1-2,CASSFGVAYGYTF,TGTGCCAGCAGTTTCGGGGTTGCCTATGGCTACACCTTC
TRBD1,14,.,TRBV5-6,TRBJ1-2,CASSLGGQAYGYTF,TGTGCCAGCAGCTTGGGGGGACAGGCCTATGGCTACACCTTC
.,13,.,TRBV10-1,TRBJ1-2,CASSERRGVDYTF,TGCGCCAGCAGTGAACGCAGGGGCGTAGACTACACCTTC
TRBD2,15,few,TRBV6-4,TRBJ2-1,CASSGTSGGPSEQFF,TGTGCCAGCAGTGGGACTAGCGGGGGGCCGTCTGAGCAGTTCTTC
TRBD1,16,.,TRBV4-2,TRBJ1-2,CASSQEGQGPNYGYTF,TGTGCCAGCAGCCAAGAGGGACAGGGGCCTAACTATGGCTACACCTTC
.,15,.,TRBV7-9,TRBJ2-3,CASSIGGLPPDTQYF,TGTGCCAGCAGCATAGGGGGACTCCCACCAGATACGCAGTATTTT
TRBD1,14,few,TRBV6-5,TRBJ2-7,CASMGDRGPGEQYF,TGTGCCAGCATGGGAGACAGGGGACCGGGCGAGCAGTACTTC
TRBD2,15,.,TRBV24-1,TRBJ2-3,CATSGPGTSTDTQYF,TGTGCCACCAGTGGTCCCGGGACTAGTACAGATACGCAGTATTTT